The T cell receptor (beta chain) described here comes from a study of T cell responses to AZD1222 COVID-19 vaccine. The repertoire was sequenced with immunoSEQ multiplex PCR; TCRdb's copy has only in-frame clones and lacks some. The table has about 120,000 clones, approximately 90% seen once. Study-wide findings and caveats: Seropositive AZD1222 recipients at baseline numbered only five or six.

Worth noting for this clone: Its target is unknown.

The clonotype originates from an adult who received the AZD1222 COVID-19 vaccine. The starting material was peripheral blood, obtained 28 days after the second AZD1222 dose.

The CDR3 coding sequence is TGTGCCAGTAGTATAAATTTTGACTACGAGCAGTACTTC. Translation: CASSINFDYEQYF. The chain uses TRBV19 and TRBJ2-7; no clear D. The CDR3 totals 13 residues. V lost 2 bases, J lost 3 bases, and 8 bases lay in between. The V gene's germline CDR1 is LNHDA and CDR2 SQIVND (reference sequence).